The source of this TCR beta chain is a study of shared clonotypes between healthy human individuals. The overall study: Aged 18 to 49, the donors were two women and a few men. Used for every donor were three CD4 naive, three CD4 memory, two CD8 naive and one CD8 memory plate.

Regarding the study as a whole: Represented diversity (both genetic and exposure-history) was limited by the small number of donors.

Many counts were recorded for this clone. No antigen is known for it. V was cut by 0 bases and J by 4 bases, with 9 bases left in between. From germline, CDR1 is LNHNV and CDR2 YYDKDF (reference sequence). This CDR3 has 14 residues. This was a deep-level run. The assay was immunoSEQ multiplex PCR, and TCRdb's table has in-frame clones only and misses some. This sample has hundreds of thousands of clones, with 73% found just once. Sequencing used memory CD4+ T cells sorted from blood. The subset was: CD45RA-negative fraction. This clonotype originated in a woman in her twenties or thirties in good health. The chain uses TRBV15 and TRBJ1-2; D unclear. The chain's CDR3 is CATSRDSGTYGYTF. In DNA, the CDR3 is TGTGCCACCAGCAGAGATTCGGGCACCTATGGCTACACCTTC. Together with reference TRBV15 and TRBJ1-2, the CDR3 gives the full variable domain: DAMVIQNPRYQVTQFGKPVTLSCSQTLNHNVMYWYQQKSSQAPKLLFHYYDKDFNNEADTPDNFQSRRPNTSFCFLDIRSPGLGDTAMYLCATSRDSGTYGYTFGSGTRLTVV.